This T cell receptor beta chain was sequenced during a study of preoperative IRX-2 immunotherapy in early breast cancer. This clone came up a few times. There are 14 residues in the CDR3. Germline lookup yields CDR1 SGHNT and CDR2 YENEEA. The V gene lost 3 bases and the J gene lost 2 bases, with 10 bases spanning the gap. Clones were sequenced by immunoSEQ multiplex PCR, and TCRdb holds only the in-frame ones, with some missing. The repertoire holds roughly 26,000 clones, with 75% to 90% as singletons. Treatment in this sample: preoperative locoregional IRX-2 cytokine immunotherapy. Samples came from a phase Ib trial of preoperative locoregional IRX-2 cytokine immunotherapy.

The source material was lymph node tissue, sampled after IRX-2 immunotherapy. The clonotype originates from a human donor with breast cancer. This rearrangement joins TRBV11-3 to TRBJ1-2; unclear D gene. The CDR3 spells CASSLAAANYGYTF. The CDR3 DNA follows: TGTGCCAGCAGCTTGGCCGCAGCGAACTATGGCTACACCTTC.